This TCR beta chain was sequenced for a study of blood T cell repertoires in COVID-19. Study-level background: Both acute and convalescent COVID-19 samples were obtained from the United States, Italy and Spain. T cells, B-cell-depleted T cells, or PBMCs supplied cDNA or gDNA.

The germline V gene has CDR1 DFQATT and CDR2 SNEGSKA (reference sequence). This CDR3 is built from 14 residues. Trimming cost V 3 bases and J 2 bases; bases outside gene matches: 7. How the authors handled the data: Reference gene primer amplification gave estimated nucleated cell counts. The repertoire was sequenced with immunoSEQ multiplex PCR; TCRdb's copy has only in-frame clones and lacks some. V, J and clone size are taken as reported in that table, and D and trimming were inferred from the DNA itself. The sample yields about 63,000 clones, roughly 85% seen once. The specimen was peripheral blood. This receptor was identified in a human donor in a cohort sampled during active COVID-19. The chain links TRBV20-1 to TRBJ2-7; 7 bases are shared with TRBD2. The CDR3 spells CSASLKRDPYEQYF. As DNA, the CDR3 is TGCAGTGCTAGTTTAAAGCGGGACCCCTACGAGCAGTACTTC.